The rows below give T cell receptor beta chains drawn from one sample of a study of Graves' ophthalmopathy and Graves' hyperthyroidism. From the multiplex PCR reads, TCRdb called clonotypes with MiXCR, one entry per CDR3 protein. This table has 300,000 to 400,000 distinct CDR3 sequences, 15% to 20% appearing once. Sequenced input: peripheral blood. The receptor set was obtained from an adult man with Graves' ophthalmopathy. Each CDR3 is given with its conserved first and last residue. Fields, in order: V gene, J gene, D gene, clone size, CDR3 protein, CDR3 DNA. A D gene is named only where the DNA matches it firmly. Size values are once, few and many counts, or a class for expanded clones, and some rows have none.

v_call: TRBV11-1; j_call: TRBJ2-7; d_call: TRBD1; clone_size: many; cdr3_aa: CASSLSQGRGRTYEQYF; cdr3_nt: TGTGCCAGCAGCTTATCCCAGGGCAGGGGGCGAACCTACGAGCAGTACTTC
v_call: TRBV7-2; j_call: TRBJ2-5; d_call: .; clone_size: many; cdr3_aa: CASSPAGTVGKETQYF; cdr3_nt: TGTGCCAGCAGCCCGGCGGGAACAGTTGGGAAAGAGACCCAGTACTTC
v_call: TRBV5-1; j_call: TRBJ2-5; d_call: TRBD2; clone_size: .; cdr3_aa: CASFQTSGSETQYF; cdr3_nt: TGCGCCAGCTTCCAGACTAGCGGTTCAGAGACCCAGTACTTC
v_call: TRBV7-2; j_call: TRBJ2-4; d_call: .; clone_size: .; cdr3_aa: CASSLAGGLDIQYF; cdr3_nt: TGTGCCAGCAGCTTAGCGGGTGGGCTAGATATTCAGTACTTC
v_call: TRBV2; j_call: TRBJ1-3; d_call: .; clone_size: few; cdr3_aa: CASSQPSRQIPYLSGNTIYF; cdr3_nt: TGTGCCAGCAGTCAACCAAGCCGACAAATTCCCTACCTCTCTGGAAACACCATATATTTT
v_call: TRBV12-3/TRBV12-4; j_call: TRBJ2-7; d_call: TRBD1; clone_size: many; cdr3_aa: CASKGQGLYEQYF; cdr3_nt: TGTGCCAGCAAGGGACAGGGACTCTACGAGCAGTACTTC
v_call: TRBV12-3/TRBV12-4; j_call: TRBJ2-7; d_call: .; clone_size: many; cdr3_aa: CASSFSSGTEAYEQYF; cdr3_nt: TGTGCCAGCAGTTTTTCCTCCGGGACGGAGGCCTACGAGCAGTACTTC
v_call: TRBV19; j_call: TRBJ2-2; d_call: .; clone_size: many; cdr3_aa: CASSKSQANTGELFF; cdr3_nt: TGTGCCAGTAGTAAATCGCAGGCGAACACCGGGGAGCTGTTTTTT
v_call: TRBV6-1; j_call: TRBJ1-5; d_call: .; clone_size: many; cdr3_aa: CAARTVLNQPQHF; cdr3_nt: TGTGCCGCCCGGACAGTCCTCAATCAGCCCCAGCATTTT
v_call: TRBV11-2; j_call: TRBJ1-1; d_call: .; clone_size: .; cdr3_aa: CASSSAILAEAFF; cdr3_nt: TGTGCCAGCTCCTCGGCGATCCTCGCTGAAGCTTTCTTT
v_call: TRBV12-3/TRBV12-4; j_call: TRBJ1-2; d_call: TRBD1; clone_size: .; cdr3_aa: CASSPAQGREGYTF; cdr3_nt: TGTGCCAGCAGCCCAGCACAGGGGAGAGAGGGCTACACCTTC
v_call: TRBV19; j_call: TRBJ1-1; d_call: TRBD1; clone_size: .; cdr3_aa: CASSIQGAVTEAFF; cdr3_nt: TGTGCCAGTAGTATCCAGGGGGCAGTAACTGAAGCTTTCTTT
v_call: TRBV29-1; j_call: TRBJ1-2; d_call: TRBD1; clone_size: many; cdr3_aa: CSVRGQGHGYTF; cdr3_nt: TGCAGCGTTAGAGGACAGGGACATGGCTACACCTTC
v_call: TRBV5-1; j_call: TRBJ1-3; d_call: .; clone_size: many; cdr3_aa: CASSAVGPGRSGNTIYF; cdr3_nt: TGCGCCAGCAGCGCGGTTGGGCCGGGTCGCTCTGGAAACACCATATATTTT
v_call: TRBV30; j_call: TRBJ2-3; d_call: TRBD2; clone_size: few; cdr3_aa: CAWSGLGLAGGVTDTQYF; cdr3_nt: TGTGCCTGGAGTGGACTGGGACTAGCGGGGGGGGTCACAGATACGCAGTATTTT
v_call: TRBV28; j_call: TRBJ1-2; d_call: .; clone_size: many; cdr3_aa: CASSSPGLTIYGYTF; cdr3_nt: TGTGCCAGCAGTTCACCGGGACTTACTATCTATGGCTACACCTTC
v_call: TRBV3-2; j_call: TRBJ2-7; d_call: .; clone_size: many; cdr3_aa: CASSQESRTGGGQYF; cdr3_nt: TGTGCCAGCAGCCAAGAATCTCGGACCGGGGGCGGGCAGTACTTC
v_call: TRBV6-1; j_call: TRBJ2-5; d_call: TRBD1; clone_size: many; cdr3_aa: CASRLAPGGWEETQYF; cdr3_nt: TGTGCCAGCAGGCTCGCGCCAGGGGGCTGGGAAGAGACCCAGTACTTC
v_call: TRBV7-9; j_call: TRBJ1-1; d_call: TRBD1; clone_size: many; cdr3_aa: CASSPTGDTEAFF; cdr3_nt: TGTGCCAGCAGTCCGACAGGGGACACTGAAGCTTTCTTT
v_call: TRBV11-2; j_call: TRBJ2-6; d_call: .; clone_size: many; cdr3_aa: CASSLLSGTNPSGANVLTF; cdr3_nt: TGTGCCAGCAGCTTATTGTCCGGGACAAATCCCTCTGGGGCCAACGTCCTGACTTTC
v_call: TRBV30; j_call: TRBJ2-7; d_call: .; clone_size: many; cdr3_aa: CAWSTGSYEQYF; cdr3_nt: TGTGCCTGGAGTACAGGGTCCTACGAGCAGTACTTC
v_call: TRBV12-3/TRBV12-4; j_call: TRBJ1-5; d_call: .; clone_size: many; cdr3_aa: CASSLTGRQPQHF; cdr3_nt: TGTGCCAGCAGTTTGACAGGCCGGCAGCCCCAGCATTTT
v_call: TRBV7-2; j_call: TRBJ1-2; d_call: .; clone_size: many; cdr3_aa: CASSLVGDGYTF; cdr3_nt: TGTGCCAGCAGCTTAGTAGGGGATGGCTACACCTTC
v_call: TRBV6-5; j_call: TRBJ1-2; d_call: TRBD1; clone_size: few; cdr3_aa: CASSYDRVNYGYTF; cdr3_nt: TGTGCCAGCAGTTACGACAGGGTGAACTATGGCTACACCTTC
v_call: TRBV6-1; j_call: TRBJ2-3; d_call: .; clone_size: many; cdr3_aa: CASGVGGMTGKDTQYF; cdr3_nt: TGTGCCAGCGGCGTCGGGGGAATGACAGGCAAGGATACGCAGTATTTT
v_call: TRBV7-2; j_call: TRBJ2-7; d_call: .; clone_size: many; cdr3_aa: CASSLGGRGLRGQYF; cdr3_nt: TGTGCCAGCAGCTTAGGAGGCAGGGGCTTACGTGGGCAGTACTTC
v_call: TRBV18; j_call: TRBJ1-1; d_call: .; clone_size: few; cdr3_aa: CASSPRDPSSTEAFF; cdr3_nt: TGTGCCAGCTCACCAAGGGACCCGAGCTCCACTGAAGCTTTCTTT
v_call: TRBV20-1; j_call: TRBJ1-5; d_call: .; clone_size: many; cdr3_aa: CSATQGLGQPQHF; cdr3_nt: TGCAGTGCTACACAGGGTCTGGGTCAGCCCCAGCATTTT
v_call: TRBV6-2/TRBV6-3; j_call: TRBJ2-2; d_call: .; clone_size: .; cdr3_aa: CASRLIGSTGELFF; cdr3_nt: TGTGCCAGCAGACTAATCGGTAGCACCGGGGAGCTGTTTTTT
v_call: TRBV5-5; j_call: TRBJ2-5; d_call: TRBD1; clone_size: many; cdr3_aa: CASSHMTGGNQETQYF; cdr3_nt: TGTGCCAGCAGCCATATGACAGGGGGCAACCAAGAGACCCAGTACTTC
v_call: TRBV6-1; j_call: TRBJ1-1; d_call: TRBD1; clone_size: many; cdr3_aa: CASSARTGQGPAKVAFF; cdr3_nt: TGTGCCAGCAGTGCAAGGACGGGACAGGGGCCCGCGAAGGTAGCTTTCTTT
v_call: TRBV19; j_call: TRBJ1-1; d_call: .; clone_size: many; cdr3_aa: CASSNSNRETEAFF; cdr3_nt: TGTGCCAGTAGTAACTCCAATAGGGAGACTGAAGCTTTCTTT
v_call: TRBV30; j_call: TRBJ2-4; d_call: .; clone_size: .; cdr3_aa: CAWSVGQRDIQYF; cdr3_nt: TGTGCCTGGAGTGTAGGACAAAGGGACATTCAGTACTTC
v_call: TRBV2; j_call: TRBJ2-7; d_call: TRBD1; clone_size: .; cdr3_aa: CASSAGTGQGKGLGFYEQYF; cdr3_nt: TGTGCCAGCAGTGCTGGGACGGGACAGGGAAAGGGACTCGGCTTTTACGAGCAGTACTTC
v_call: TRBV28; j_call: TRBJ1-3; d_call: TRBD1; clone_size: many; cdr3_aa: CASSKTGTGNTIYF; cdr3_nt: TGTGCCAGCAGCAAGACAGGGACTGGAAACACCATATATTTT
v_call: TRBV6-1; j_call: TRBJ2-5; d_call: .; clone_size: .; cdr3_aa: CASSEFSADQETQYF; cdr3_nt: TGTGCCAGCAGTGAATTCTCAGCGGACCAAGAGACCCAGTACTTC
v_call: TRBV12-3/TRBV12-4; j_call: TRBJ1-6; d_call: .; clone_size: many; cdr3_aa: CASSFPSSYNSPLHF; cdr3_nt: TGTGCCAGCAGTTTTCCGAGCTCCTATAATTCACCCCTCCACTTT
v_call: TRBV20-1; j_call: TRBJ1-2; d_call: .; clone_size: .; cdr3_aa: CSARRQTYGYTF; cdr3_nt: TGCAGTGCTAGACGACAGACTTATGGCTACACCTTC
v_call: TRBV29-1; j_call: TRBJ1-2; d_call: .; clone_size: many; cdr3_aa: CSVDSGTHGYTF; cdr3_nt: TGCAGCGTTGACTCAGGGACCCACGGCTACACCTTC
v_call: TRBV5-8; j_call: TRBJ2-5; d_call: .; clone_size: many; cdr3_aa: CASSLTGRGSQYF; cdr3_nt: TGTGCCAGCAGCTTGACAGGAAGAGGATCCCAGTACTTC
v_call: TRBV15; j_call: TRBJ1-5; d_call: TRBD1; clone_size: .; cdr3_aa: CATAGTGGDQPQHF; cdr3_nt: TGTGCCACTGCCGGGACAGGGGGAGATCAGCCCCAGCATTTT
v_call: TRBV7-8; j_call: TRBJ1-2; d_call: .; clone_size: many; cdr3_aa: CASSTGGGRLDGYTF; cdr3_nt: TGTGCCAGCAGCACAGGAGGTGGGCGTCTGGATGGCTACACCTTC